This passage covers 25 T cell receptor beta chains from one sample sequenced in a study of T cells in women clearing cervical HPV infection. The protocol was immunoSEQ multiplex PCR, while the TCRdb copy is restricted to in-frame clones and leaves out a portion. The sample holds about 39,000 clones. The sequencing input was blood buffy coat. The source is a woman aged 18 to 75 with a cervical HPV16 infection that either progressed to CIN3+ or cleared (not recorded which).

A remark on this clone: Read data end 3 residues before the CDR3 end; the end is taken from the germline J gene. The rearrangement uses TRBV30 and TRBJ1-5; D gene uncertain. This CDR3 spans 13 amino acids. V was clipped by 2 bases and J by 3 bases, with 8 bases between them. Per the germline V gene, CDR1 is GTSNPN and CDR2 is SVGIG (reference sequence). The sequenced part of the CDR3 DNA is TGTGCCTGGAGTAGCGGATACAATCAGCCC. It is translated as CAWSSGYNQP. The full CDR3 protein reads CAWSSGYNQPQHF.

On this clone: The read finishes 3 residues shy of the CDR3 end, and the germline J gene is used to complete it. J is TRBJ2-5 and V is TRBV7-8, with TRBD2 as a possible D gene (5 bases). Germline lookup yields CDR1 SGHVS and CDR2 FQNEAQ. CDR3 length: 13 amino acids. V was trimmed by 2 bases and J by 7 bases, leaving 11 bases between them. The chain's CDR3 is CASSLISEGTQYF. Partial CDR3 DNA: TGTGCCAGCAGCTTAATATCCGAGGGGACC.

Notes on this clone: The DNA ends 3 residues before the CDR3 does, and the rest of the CDR3 is filled in from the germline J gene. The rearrangement joins TRBV7-9 to TRBJ1-6; D not resolved. There are 12 residues in the CDR3. The germline CDR1 and CDR2 sequences are SEHNR and FQNEAQ (reference sequence). V lost 8 bases to trimming and J lost 7 bases, with 9 bases between them. The CDR3: CASREGNSPLHF. The covered CDR3 bases are TGTGCCAGCCGCGAAGGGAATTCACCC. Full variable domain (missing parts from reference TRBV7-9 and TRBJ1-6): DTGVSQNPRHKITKRGQNVTFRCDPISEHNRLYWYRQTLGQGPEFLTYFQNEAQLEKSRLLSDRFSAERPKGSFSTLEIQRTEQGDSAMYLCASREGNSPLHFGNGTRLTVT.

Of note for this clone: The read gets to within 3 residues of the CDR3 end, and the germline J gene fills in the rest. The chain is built from TRBV7-6 and TRBJ2-5; D unresolved. CDR3 length: 14 amino acids. Germline values: CDR1 SGHVS, CDR2 FNYEAQ. Trimming took off 5 bases at V and 2 bases at J, with 12 bases between the two ends. CDR3 region: CASSPAGPQETQYF. Incomplete CDR3 DNA: TGTGCCAGCAGCCCCGCTGGGCCACAAGAGACC. The full variable domain, completed using reference TRBV7-6 and TRBJ2-5, is GAGVSQSPRYKVTKRGQDVALRCDPISGHVSLYWYRQALGQGPEFLTYFNYEAQQDKSGLPNDRFSAERPEGSISTLTIQRTEQRDSAMYRCASSPAGPQETQYFGPGTRLLVL.

As regards this clone: Sequencing ends 3 residues short of the CDR3 end; the germline J gene provides the rest. This sequence joins TRBV19 and TRBJ2-2; 8 nucleotides line up with TRBD2. V lost 7 bases to trimming and J lost 0 bases; unmatched junction nucleotides: 4. CDR3 length equals 15 residues. Per the germline V gene, CDR1 is LNHDA and CDR2 is SQIVND (reference sequence). CDR3 amino acids: CASTRSGANTGELFF. Partial CDR3 DNA: TGTGCCAGTACCCGTAGCGGGGCGAACACCGGGGAG. The full variable domain, in which reference TRBV19 and TRBJ2-2 provide the parts outside the CDR3, is DGGITQSPKYLFRKEGQNVTLSCEQNLNHDAMYWYRQDPGQGLRLIYYSQIVNDFQKGDIAEGYSVSREKKESFPLTVTSAQKNPTAFYLCASTRSGANTGELFFGEGSRLTVL.

As to this clone: The read terminates 3 residues ahead of where the CDR3 ends, so the germline J gene completes it. The J gene is TRBJ1-6, the V gene TRBV12-3 or TRBV12-4; 7 nucleotides match TRBD1. This CDR3 has 14 amino acids. Germline trimming cut 5 bases from V and 7 bases from J; bases unmatched to any gene: 5. The chain's CDR3 is CASSLTGRNSPLHF. The CDR3 bases that were read are TGTGCCAGCAGTCTGACAGGGAGAAATTCACCC.

The covered CDR3 bases are TGTGCCAGCAGCACCCGGGACAGGGGCTACTCACCC. Its protein is CASSTRDRGYSP. The CDR3 reads in full as CASSTRDRGYSPLHF. The gene calls are TRBV7-8 and TRBJ1-6; 10 nucleotides align to TRBD1. The DNA ends 3 residues before the CDR3 does, and the rest of the CDR3 is filled in from the germline J gene. With 5 bases clipped from V and 10 bases from J, the junction kept 8 bases outside the gene matches. This CDR3 is built from 15 residues. The germline V gene encodes CDR1 SGHVS and CDR2 FQNEAQ.

About this clone: The read finishes 3 residues shy of the CDR3 end, and the germline J gene is used to complete it. The chain has TRBV11-2 and TRBJ1-6; TRBD1 matches 8 bases. Germline V gene data show CDR1 as SGHAT and CDR2 as FQNNGV. The length of the CDR3 is 15 residues. CDR3 loop: CASSVPTGGGIPLHF. CDR3 DNA, as far as it was read: TGTGCCAGCAGCGTACCTACAGGGGGGGGGATTCCC.

A remark on this clone: Coverage ceases 3 residues before the CDR3 finishes, and the germline J gene fills in the end. This chain connects TRBV5-1 to TRBJ2-7; TRBD2 matches at 11 bases. The CDR3 contains 16 residues. J was trimmed by 1 base and V by 3 bases; bases with no gene match: 6. Germline V gene lookup returns CDR1 SGHRS and CDR2 YFSETQ. The CDR3 bases that were read are TGCGCCAGCAGCTACTCTAGCGGGGGGTTTTCCTACGAG. This translates into CASSYSSGGFSYE. The whole CDR3 sequence reads CASSYSSGGFSYEQYF.

About this clone: The DNA ends 3 residues before the CDR3 does, and the rest of the CDR3 is filled in from the germline J gene. The chain employs TRBV20-1 and TRBJ2-5, with D possibly being TRBD1 (6 bases). The CDR3 has 16 amino acids. Per germline, CDR1 DFQATT and CDR2 SNEGSKA (reference sequence). Trimming left V 8 bases short and J 5 bases short, with 27 bases between. The sequenced part of the CDR3 DNA is TGCAGTACAAACCCCGGGACACCCAGTCTTGGGGAGACC. Residues: CSTNPGTPSLGET. The CDR3 reads in full as CSTNPGTPSLGETQYF.

Concerning this clone itself: The read terminates 3 residues ahead of where the CDR3 ends, so the germline J gene completes it. The V call is TRBV7-8, the J call TRBJ1-3; D perhaps matches TRBD1 (5 bases). CDR3 length: 16 amino acids. V dropped 2 bases and J dropped 0 bases, with 11 bases sitting between them. CDR1 is SGHVS, CDR2 FQNEAQ, per germline. The CDR3 region is CASSLKDISSGNTIYF. CDR3 DNA (partial): TGTGCCAGCAGCTTAAAGGACATTAGCTCTGGAAACACC.

About this clone itself: The CDR3 extends 3 residues past the end of the read, so its final part is completed from the germline J gene. This sequence joins TRBV18 and TRBJ2-2, with 8 bases that match TRBD2. The CDR3 covers 17 residues. After removal of 6 bases from V and 0 bases from J, the junction contained 9 bases not matched to a gene. Germline V gene sequence: CDR1 KGHSH, CDR2 LQKENI. The part of the CDR3 DNA that was read is TGTGCCAGCTCCTCTGTCATTAGCGGGGCGAACACCGGGGAG. Amino acids: CASSSVISGANTGE. The complete CDR3 protein is CASSSVISGANTGELFF.

A remark on this clone: The read terminates 3 residues ahead of where the CDR3 ends, so the germline J gene completes it. V is TRBV2 and J is TRBJ1-2, with a tentative D call TRBD1 (5 bases). The CDR3 runs to 12 residues. V lost 8 bases to trimming and J lost 4 bases, with 11 bases between them. Germline loops: CDR1 SNHLY, CDR2 FYNNEI. The covered CDR3 bases are TGTGCCAGCCGGGGGGGTCTCTATGGC. Protein sequence: CASRGGLYG. The whole CDR3 is CASRGGLYGYTF.

With respect to this clone: The read ends 3 residues early relative to the CDR3; the germline J gene fills the gap. The rearrangement uses TRBV11-1 and TRBJ2-3; D is unclear. Deletions cut 1 base from V and 1 base from J, with 9 bases between. CDR3 size: 15 residues. Germline CDR1 and CDR2: SGHAT and FQDESV (reference sequence). The CDR3 here is CASSLGPRGTDTQYF. The sequenced part of the CDR3 DNA is TGTGCCAGCAGCTTAGGCCCACGGGGCACAGATACG.

Concerning this clone itself: The CDR3 end is not reached by the read, which stops 3 residues before it; the germline J gene fills it in. V and J are TRBV2 and TRBJ1-4, with D possibly being TRBD1 (5 bases). Looked up from germline, CDR1 is SNHLY and CDR2 is FYNNEI. The V end was cut by 5 bases, the J end by 3 bases, with 13 bases between. The CDR3 runs to 15 residues. CDR3 sequence reads: CASSRQGGANEKLFF. CDR3 DNA, as far as it was read: TGTGCCAGCAGTCGTCAGGGAGGCGCTAATGAAAAA.

Points on this clone: The CDR3 is cut off 3 residues early in the read; its end comes from the germline J gene. The chain combines TRBV5-1 with TRBJ2-5; TRBD1 might be the D (5 bases). CDR1 is SGHRS and CDR2 is YFSETQ in the germline V gene. This CDR3 region has 15 residues. V was shortened by 0 bases and J by 5 bases, with 14 bases between the two germline ends. The part of the CDR3 DNA that was read is TGCGCCAGCAGCTTGGGGACACGAGATGCGGAGACC. Its translation: CASSLGTRDAET. The entire CDR3 reads CASSLGTRDAETQYF.

Points on this clone: Read coverage stops 3 residues before the CDR3 terminus; the germline J gene supplies the remainder. This chain joins TRBV6-1 and TRBJ1-4; 8 bases agree with TRBD1. The CDR3 consists of 15 residues. V lost 2 bases, J lost 4 bases, and 3 bases stayed unmatched. Germline V gene lookup returns CDR1 MNHNS and CDR2 SASEGT. Partial CDR3 DNA: TGTGCCAGCAGTGAATTCAGGGGGCTTAATGAAAAA. The encoded protein is CASSEFRGLNEK. The full CDR3 reads CASSEFRGLNEKLFF.

About this clone: The read is 3 residues too short to cover the CDR3 end, so that end is filled in from the germline J gene. The chain uses TRBV27 and TRBJ2-1, with 10 bases lining up with TRBD1. Germline V lookup: CDR1 MNHEY, CDR2 SMNVEV (reference sequence). V trimming: 5 bases; J trimming: 7 bases; junction bases outside the gene matches: 11. The CDR3 sequence is 16 residues long. Incomplete CDR3 DNA: TGTGCCAGCAGTCCTTGGTCGCTGGACAGGGGGAATGAG. Its translation: CASSPWSLDRGNE. In full, the CDR3 reads CASSPWSLDRGNEQFF.

Worth noting for this clone: The CDR3 end falls 3 residues outside the read, so it is completed with the germline J gene. The genes are TRBV12-3 or TRBV12-4 and TRBJ2-1; 8 bases are shared with TRBD1. The trim removed 6 bases at V and 5 bases at J, leaving 3 bases unmatched. The CDR3 has 13 residues. This chain's CDR3 is CASSPTGDNEQFF. Partial CDR3 DNA: TGTGCCAGCAGCCCGACAGGGGACAATGAG.

Here the CDR3 reads CAISEGQALRPQHF. The CDR3 DNA, read in part, is TGTGCCATCAGTGAAGGACAGGCACTACGGCCC. V usage is TRBV10-3 and J usage is TRBJ1-5; 7 bases match TRBD1. Read sequence stops 3 residues before the CDR3 end, and the germline J gene provides the missing end. This CDR3 is 14 amino acids long. V was clipped by 3 bases and J by 9 bases; unmatched bases: 8. Germline V gene lookup returns CDR1 ENHRY and CDR2 SYGVKD.

A word on this clone: The CDR3 extends 3 residues past the end of the read, so its final part is completed from the germline J gene. This chain uses TRBV2 with TRBJ1-1, with D maybe TRBD1 (6 bases). This CDR3 comprises 16 residues. Trimming cost V 1 base and J 4 bases, with 16 bases left between them. The germline V gene encodes CDR1 SNHLY and CDR2 FYNNEI. The CDR3 loop reads CASSEVWTLQGTEAFF. CDR3 DNA, as far as it was read: TGTGCCAGCAGTGAAGTTTGGACCCTACAGGGCACTGAA.

In the case of this clone: The read gets to within 3 residues of the CDR3 end, and the germline J gene fills in the rest. The same CDR3 arises from other DNA sequences in this sample as well. The V gene is TRBV5-4, the J gene TRBJ1-2; weak D call: TRBD1 (6 bases). V lost 4 bases, J lost 4 bases, and 11 bases lay in between. The germline gives CDR1 SGHNT, CDR2 YYREEE (reference sequence). The CDR3 runs 13 residues. This CDR3 is CASSSGQSYGYTF. Incomplete CDR3 DNA: TGTGCCAGCAGCAGTGGACAGAGCTATGGC.

Details on this clone: Read sequence stops 3 residues before the CDR3 end, and the germline J gene provides the missing end. The rearrangement links TRBV5-4 to TRBJ1-6; 9 bases map to TRBD1. The CDR3 covers 15 residues. Germline-derived CDR1 and CDR2 are SGHNT and YYREEE (reference sequence). The V gene end was trimmed by 4 bases and the J gene end by 7 bases; junction bases not matched to a gene: 6. The sequenced CDR3 bases are TGTGCCAGCAGCCGGGGACAGGGTCCCAATTCACCC. It encodes CASSRGQGPNSP. The whole CDR3 protein is CASSRGQGPNSPLHF.

CDR3 bases read: TGTGCCAGCAGCTTGGGACAGTTTAATCAGCCC. Translated, it gives CASSLGQFNQP. The CDR3 as a whole reads CASSLGQFNQPQHF. This chain uses TRBV5-6 with TRBJ1-5, with D tentatively TRBD1 (5 bases). The CDR3 end is not reached by the read, which stops 3 residues before it; the germline J gene fills it in. V lost 0 bases and J 4 bases, leaving 8 bases between the germline ends. Germline CDR1 is SGHDT and CDR2 is YYEEEE. This CDR3 comprises 14 residues.

The CDR3 reads CSAEQNANTGELFF. Incomplete CDR3 DNA: TGCAGTGCAGAACAGAACGCGAACACCGGGGAG. The chain joins TRBV20-1 to TRBJ2-2; D gene uncertain. The read is 3 residues too short to cover the CDR3 end, so that end is filled in from the germline J gene. The CDR3 runs to 14 residues. CDR1 is DFQATT, CDR2 SNEGSKA, per germline (reference sequence). Trimming left V 6 bases short and J 0 bases short, with 11 bases between.